This T cell receptor (beta chain) was recovered during a study of shared clonotypes between healthy human individuals (TCRdb year 2020). Study-wide context: The cohort comprised a couple of women and a few men aged 18 to 49 years. Between about 0.85 and 10 billion PBMCs per donor were obtained by leukapheresis. For each donor, CD4 naive and CD4 memory were each run on three plates, CD8 naive on two plates, and CD8 memory on one plate. Blood TCR repertoires of about five healthy adults were deeply sequenced to estimate repertoire size and the extent of clonotype sharing between individuals. To increase sequencing depth and limit assay-specific biases, different laboratories used diverse techniques to prepare libraries and sequence TCR repertoires. What the research found in general, with its limitations: Because the study included a small number of donors, the genetic and exposure-history diversity represented was limited. Pairwise subsampling led to the expectation that sequencing depth would affect the degree of clonotype sharing among donors. Higher generation probabilities were observed for clonotypes shared by all four sorted-subset donors than for non-shared clonotypes. Sampling was restricted to blood, and TCR repertoires in tissues likely differ from the TCR repertoires found in blood. Rarefaction of sorted-subset datasets indicated incomplete sequencing despite the large sequencing depth. Larger estimated clonotype richness was generally found for naive subsets than for memory subsets. Across four donors, approximately 4.6% of naive CD4, more than 3% of naive CD8, around 2.1% of memory CD4, and approximately 0.4% of memory CD8 clonotypes were shared.

CDR1 and CDR2, looked up from the germline V gene, are SQVTM and ANQGSEA. V was cut back by 3 bases and J by 4 bases, leaving a gap of 9 bases between them. Reading from cysteine to phenylalanine, the CDR3 counts 13 amino acids. The only DNA kept is the CDR3, 39 bases in frame from the first base. Note on this clone: Its antigen is still unknown. No quality values exist for individual bases; no much larger clone is one base distant.

Using the deep immunoSEQ assay, multiplex PCR amplified TCR CDR3 regions from genomic DNA. Genomic DNA extracted from each cell subset was distributed evenly over all wells of several immunoSEQ 96-well plates, and each plate served as one replicate. For sorted subsets, around 200 ng genomic DNA, equal to 30,000 to 35,000 T cell genomes, was loaded into each replicate PCR. The purified libraries were quantified using a Qubit 3.0 fluorometer, sized with a Bioanalyzer 2100, and then quantified again using the KAPA Library Quantification kit. A separate single-read 150-cycle Illumina NextSeq 550 flow cell was used to sequence each immunoSEQ 96-well plate. Per the source publication's procedure: Because the immunoSEQ output included only junctional sequences and no quality scores, the filtering could not be the same as the filtering used for full-length reads. To assign V/J genes and CDR3, sequences were annotated against IMGT germline references using PyIR, a Python wrapper for IgBLAST v1.9. Reads were removed for weak V/J assignments (E-value above 1e-6), missing CDR3, stop codons, out-of-frame junctions, or ambiguous translated residues. A V3J clonotype was defined by an identical inferred V gene, J gene, and CDR3 amino acid sequence. The percentage overlap between two repertoires was calculated by dividing the number of shared unique clonotypes by the size of the smaller repertoire. Richness of each repertoire was evaluated using RTK rarefaction, the Chao1 estimator, and Recon v2.1 estimates of unobserved clonotypes. Generation probabilities were computed with OLGA for all TCRbeta clonotypes obtained by the gDNA method from several donors. TCRdb took this table from immuneACCESS and kept in-frame rearrangements with V and J called. Such tables lack part of the clones; where checked against another copy, unresolved V genes explain under half of the gap, and the rest is unexplained. V and J calls plus clone size are reproduced from that table; the DNA served to infer D and trimming. In all, the sample holds approximately 350,000 clones, and about 96% of those were seen once. Around 0.3% of the sample is held by the ten biggest clonotypes.

The donors were healthy, HIV-negative adults who had no recently reported acute infections or vaccinations. Every donor was a Caucasian adult living in Nashville, Tennessee, USA. CD8 memory samples combined magnetically selected CD45RO+ cells with CCR7-negative CD45RA+ effector memory (TemRA) cells. Blood was obtained by leukapheresis, after which PBMCs were separated by Ficoll-Histopaque density gradient centrifugation and cryopreserved in liquid nitrogen vapor phase. Analytical flow cytometry was used to check the purity and quantity of each magnetically sorted T cell population. From each sorted fraction, genomic DNA was isolated and quantified by UV absorbance on a Nanodrop 2000c.

This sequence originates from a man aged 25 to 40 in good health. The chain uses TRBV29-1 and TRBJ2-2; the D gene is perhaps TRBD2, from 6 matching bases. Material for sequencing was memory CD8+ T cells sorted from blood. The cell subset or site label, as the study defines it: CD45RO+ cells pooled with CCR7-negative TemRA cells. The base sequence is TGCAGCGTTGACGGGGGAGGCACCGGGGAGCTGTTTTTT. This yields the protein CSVDGGGTGELFF.